This TCR beta chain was sequenced in a study of high-grade serous ovarian cancer treatment subgroups (dated by TCRdb to the early 2020s). The study in broad terms: On average, each sample produced some 14,000 sequencing reads and over 6,000 unique TCR beta rearrangements. A cohort of about 30 patients was included: 10 with no residual disease after primary surgery (R0), 10 who were excellent NACT responders, and 10 who were poor NACT responders. In total there were some 90 samples, since every patient provided one primary tumor sample and two metastatic tumor samples. The study examined TCR beta repertoires in high-grade serous ovarian cancer patients who were grouped under a laparoscopic triage algorithm by complete gross resection or by neoadjuvant chemotherapy response. Results and caveats for the whole study, not just this receptor: The TCR repertoire analyses centered on CDR3, and CDR1 and CDR2 were not analyzed. Repertoire similarity ranging from about 0.1 to 0.85 was observed between tumors from the same patient, whereas almost no similarity was observed between different patients. Bulk tumor TCR sequencing lacked spatial information, limiting insight into HGSC tumor complexity and diversity. Neoantigen level correlated positively with TCR clonal relatedness, and copy number variation and mutation load from whole-genome sequencing showed a positive trend with TCR clonal relatedness.

Clipping removes 5 bases from V and 4 bases from J, with 4 as the unmatched junction base count. CDR1 and CDR2 were assigned from the germline V gene (reference sequence) as LNHDA and SQIVND. Reading from cysteine to phenylalanine, the CDR3 counts 14 amino acids. This entry keeps only the CDR3 DNA: 42 bases, framed from base 1. In regard to this clone: No cognate antigen has been identified for it. Nothing much larger sits one base from this clone, and base qualities are not available.

The tumor samples were collected prior to definitive surgery or chemotherapy. The MD Anderson Biospecimen Extraction Resource handled genomic DNA extraction, while the MD Anderson Cancer Genomics Laboratory carried out the TCR sequencing. The 90 to 95 tumor samples underwent high-throughput TCR profiling with ImmunoSEQ. The published analysis was carried out like this. Richness (unique productive sequences), clonality, evenness and relatedness were included as repertoire diversity metrics, and similarity between samples was assessed with the Bhattacharyya coefficient. A sensitivity analysis that removed TCRs with fewer than two reads produced consistent conclusions. Entries here come from immuneACCESS through TCRdb and include only in-frame sequences with V and J called. Some clones fail to appear in such tables; in the studies checked, an unresolved V gene covers under half of the shortfall, and the cause of the remainder is unknown. The D gene and trimming were derived from the DNA, and the V and J assignments and clone size from that table. The sample contains several thousand clones, just under 80% of them found a single time. Roughly 8% of the sample is taken by the ten largest.

The sequence links TRBV19 to TRBJ1-5, and TRBD1 matches 8 of the central bases. The TCR sequence derives from a human donor with high-grade serous ovarian cancer. The sample consisted of tumor tissue. The CDR3 protein sequence reads: CASSPQGANQPQHF. The DNA reads as follows: TGTGCCAGTAGTCCCCAGGGGGCTAATCAGCCCCAGCATTTT. Joined to the reference TRBV19 and TRBJ1-5 proteins, this CDR3 gives the full variable domain: DGGITQSPKYLFRKEGQNVTLSCEQNLNHDAMYWYRQDPGQGLRLIYYSQIVNDFQKGDIAEGYSVSREKKESFPLTVTSAQKNPTAFYLCASSPQGANQPQHFGDGTRLSIL.